A selection of T cell receptor beta chains follows, all from one sample in a study of shared T cell receptors in the human thymus. TCRdb keeps only in-frame clones here, not all; method: immunoSEQ multiplex PCR. This sample has 700,000 or so clones, with roughly 88% found just once. This sample also appeared in a second study, on human thymus T cells.

Input material: thymocytes. The receptors were gathered from a girl in the first two years of life with a congenital heart defect. Both conserved end residues are part of each CDR3. D genes are given only for firm matches. Only part of the rows carry a size: once, few, many, or a class if the clone is expanded.

J | D | length | V | size | CDR3 | DNA
TRBJ2-7 | NA | 13 | TRBV10-3 | few | CAIGLDRVSEQYF | TGTGCCATCGGGCTGGACAGAGTCTCCGAGCAGTACTTC
TRBJ2-7 | TRBD1 | 14 | TRBV28 | NA | CASRDRAVFYEQYF | TGTGCCAGCAGGGACAGGGCGGTGTTCTACGAGCAGTACTTC
TRBJ2-5 | NA | 13 | TRBV27 | NA | CASSRTEKATQYF | TGTGCCAGCAGTAGGACAGAGAAGGCAACCCAGTACTTC
TRBJ1-5 | NA | 16 | TRBV25-1 | few | CASSAGGFGGNQPQHF | TGTGCCAGCAGCGCGGGGGGGTTCGGTGGCAATCAGCCCCAGCATTTT
TRBJ1-5 | NA | 13 | TRBV6-1 | NA | CASSEFCNQPQHF | TGTGCCAGCAGTGAATTCTGTAATCAGCCCCAGCATTTT
TRBJ2-3 | TRBD1 | 22 | TRBV12-5 | NA | CASGLVKGGTVSGTGGTDTQYF | TGTGCTAGTGGTTTGGTAAAAGGGGGCACGGTATCCGGGACAGGGGGCACAGATACGCAGTATTTT
TRBJ1-2 | TRBD1 | 16 | TRBV5-1 | NA | CASSAYPGTGNYGYTF | TGCGCCAGCAGCGCCTACCCCGGGACAGGCAACTATGGCTACACCTTC
TRBJ1-3 | NA | 13 | TRBV2 | NA | CATQIAPGNTIYF | TGTGCCACCCAGATTGCTCCTGGAAACACCATATATTTT
TRBJ2-5 | TRBD1 | 15 | TRBV2 | NA | CANGQGPVDLETQYF | TGTGCCAACGGACAGGGCCCGGTCGATTTAGAGACCCAGTACTTC
TRBJ1-6 | TRBD1 | 18 | TRBV30 | NA | CAWSVIRPGGDYNSPLHF | TGTGCCTGGAGTGTAATTAGGCCAGGGGGTGATTATAATTCACCCCTCCACTTT
TRBJ2-1 | NA | 17 | TRBV5-8 | NA | CARAALPGTGSRNEQFF | TGTGCCAGAGCCGCCCTCCCAGGGACTGGGTCGAGGAATGAGCAGTTCTTC
TRBJ1-1 | NA | 15 | TRBV6-5 | NA | CASRHYRPVNTEAFF | TGTGCCAGCCGACATTACAGGCCGGTGAATACTGAAGCTTTCTTT
TRBJ2-1 | TRBD2 | 17 | TRBV4-3 | NA | CASSQDSPSGGSGEQFF | TGCGCCAGCAGCCAAGATAGTCCTAGCGGGGGGTCTGGTGAGCAGTTCTTC
TRBJ1-3 | TRBD1 | 17 | TRBV19 | once | CASTQQPGQGEGNTIYF | TGTGCCAGTACCCAACAACCGGGACAGGGGGAAGGAAACACCATATATTTT
TRBJ2-7 | TRBD1 | 16 | TRBV4-2 | NA | CASSLGPGQGSYEQYF | TGTGCCAGCAGCCTCGGACCGGGACAGGGGTCATACGAGCAGTACTTC
TRBJ2-7 | NA | 17 | TRBV7-9 | NA | CASSPLLGAEEPYEQYF | TGTGCCAGCAGCCCCCTGTTGGGGGCCGAGGAGCCCTACGAGCAGTACTTC
TRBJ2-7 | TRBD1 | 14 | TRBV2 | NA | CASTGTVLGGEQYF | TGTGCCAGCACCGGGACAGTCCTAGGGGGCGAGCAGTACTTC
TRBJ2-7 | NA | 15 | TRBV7-2 | NA | CASSLVGGSSYEQYF | TGTGCCAGCAGCTTAGTCGGGGGTAGCTCCTACGAGCAGTACTTC
TRBJ2-7 | TRBD1 | 14 | TRBV2 | NA | CASRGQGEAYEQYF | TGTGCCAGCAGAGGACAGGGAGAAGCCTACGAGCAGTACTTC
TRBJ2-1 | TRBD2 | 18 | TRBV10-1 | NA | CASSEIGLAGGIYNEQFF | TGCGCCAGCAGTGAGATAGGGCTAGCGGGGGGAATTTACAATGAGCAGTTCTTC
TRBJ2-5 | NA | 17 | TRBV27 | NA | CASSSITGLRRGETQYF | TGTGCCAGCAGTTCCATCACGGGACTCCGCCGGGGGGAGACCCAGTACTTC
TRBJ1-2 | NA | 14 | TRBV5-5 | NA | CASSLEGSGGGYTF | TGTGCCAGCAGCTTGGAGGGATCTGGGGGGGGCTACACCTTC
TRBJ2-3 | NA | 16 | TRBV9 | NA | CASSVGRRLRTDTQYF | TGTGCCAGCAGCGTAGGTCGTCGACTCCGCACAGATACGCAGTATTTT
TRBJ2-5 | TRBD1 | 16 | TRBV10-3 | NA | CVISESARQGQETQYF | TGTGTCATCAGTGAGTCAGCGAGACAGGGGCAAGAGACCCAGTACTTC
TRBJ1-2 | NA | 11 | TRBV5-1 | NA | CASSSSTGYTF | TGCGCCAGCAGCTCAAGCACCGGCTACACCTTC
TRBJ2-7 | NA | 13 | TRBV27 | NA | CASGTDRNYEQYF | TGTGCCAGCGGTACTGACAGGAACTACGAGCAGTACTTC
TRBJ2-3 | NA | 13 | TRBV15 | few | CATSRRDRDTQYF | TGTGCCACCAGCAGGCGTGACAGAGATACGCAGTATTTT
TRBJ1-1 | NA | 20 | TRBV5-1 | NA | CASSPAEDDGIPLMNTEAFF | TGCGCCAGCAGCCCGGCCGAGGACGACGGGATCCCCCTAATGAACACTGAAGCTTTCTTT
TRBJ2-3 | NA | 17 | TRBV25-1 | NA | CASRRAGTWGFTDTQYF | TGTGCCAGCAGGAGGGCGGGGACCTGGGGGTTCACAGATACGCAGTATTTT
TRBJ2-2 | TRBD2 | 16 | TRBV5-1 | NA | CASSSQSGRNTGELFF | TGCGCCAGCAGCTCTCAGAGCGGGAGGAACACCGGGGAGCTGTTTTTT
TRBJ1-1 | TRBD1 | 19 | TRBV7-6 | NA | CASSFWTGGVEVGDTEAFF | TGTGCCAGCAGCTTTTGGACAGGGGGCGTGGAGGTAGGAGACACTGAAGCTTTCTTT
TRBJ2-5 | TRBD1 | 15 | TRBV19 | NA | CASSTRTGGVETQYF | TGTGCCAGTAGTACCCGGACAGGGGGCGTAGAGACCCAGTACTTC
TRBJ1-2 | TRBD1 | 13 | TRBV11-2 | NA | CASSLTGNRFYTF | TGTGCCAGCAGCCTGACAGGGAATCGGTTTTACACCTTC
TRBJ2-5 | TRBD1 | 13 | TRBV5-1 | once | CASSSGQGETQYF | TGCGCCAGCAGCTCTGGACAGGGAGAGACCCAGTACTTC
TRBJ2-7 | NA | 11 | TRBV6-1 | NA | CASSDSWEQYF | TGTGCCAGCAGTGACAGTTGGGAGCAGTACTTC
TRBJ1-4 | NA | 14 | TRBV28 | NA | CASTEGAGDDKLFF | TGTGCCAGCACCGAAGGGGCAGGGGATGACAAACTGTTTTTT
TRBJ1-2 | TRBD1 | 16 | TRBV5-4 | NA | CASSPWDRGNNYGYTF | TGTGCCAGCAGCCCGTGGGACAGGGGGAATAACTATGGCTACACCTTC
TRBJ1-6 | NA | 16 | TRBV18 | NA | CASSPVAPAGQPPLHF | TGTGCCAGCTCACCTGTAGCCCCCGCGGGCCAACCACCCCTCCACTTT
TRBJ2-2 | TRBD2 | 18 | TRBV19 | NA | CASSCEPGLAGSTGELFF | TGTGCCAGTAGCTGTGAACCGGGACTAGCGGGGAGCACCGGGGAGCTGTTTTTT
TRBJ2-7 | NA | 11 | TRBV11-2 | NA | CASSSASGQYF | TGTGCCAGCAGCTCCGCTTCCGGGCAGTACTTC
TRBJ2-5 | TRBD2 | 17 | TRBV11-2 | once | CASSFQRGGFSQETQYF | TGTGCCAGCAGTTTCCAGCGGGGGGGCTTTTCCCAAGAGACCCAGTACTTC
TRBJ1-2 | TRBD1 | 12 | TRBV5-8 | NA | CASTLTGVGYTF | TGTGCCAGCACCTTGACAGGGGTCGGCTACACCTTC
TRBJ1-2 | NA | 16 | TRBV27 | NA | CASTRVGRGLNYGYTF | TGTGCCAGCACCAGGGTCGGGAGGGGCCTGAACTATGGCTACACCTTC
TRBJ1-2 | NA | 13 | TRBV2 | NA | CASRDRARVGYTF | TGTGCCAGCAGGGATAGGGCGCGGGTCGGCTACACCTTC
TRBJ2-1 | TRBD2 | 16 | TRBV4-2 | NA | CASSLTPGLGPNEQFF | TGTGCCAGCAGCCTGACACCGGGACTAGGCCCCAATGAGCAGTTCTTC
TRBJ2-3 | TRBD1 | 13 | TRBV6-5 | NA | CASKGQGVDTQYF | TGTGCCAGCAAGGGACAGGGGGTAGATACGCAGTATTTT
TRBJ2-5 | NA | 14 | TRBV19 | NA | CASSMRLDQETQYF | TGTGCCAGTAGTATGAGGCTGGACCAAGAGACCCAGTACTTC
TRBJ1-1 | TRBD1 | 15 | TRBV27 | NA | CASSQETGENTEAFF | TGTGCCAGCAGTCAAGAAACAGGGGAGAACACTGAAGCTTTCTTT
TRBJ2-1 | NA | 14 | TRBV14 | once | CASSQEHLYNEQFF | TGTGCCAGCAGCCAAGAACACCTCTACAATGAGCAGTTCTTC
TRBJ1-5 | TRBD1 | 19 | TRBV10-3 | NA | CAISDLGRGPQYSNQPQHF | TGTGCCATCAGTGATCTGGGCAGGGGGCCCCAATATAGCAATCAGCCCCAGCATTTT
TRBJ2-6 | TRBD1 | 18 | TRBV10-1 | NA | CASSEGTGFGSGANVLTF | TGCGCCAGCAGTGAGGGGACAGGGTTCGGCTCTGGGGCCAACGTCCTGACTTTC
TRBJ2-2 | TRBD2 | 23 | TRBV5-1 | NA | CASSPGGTRGRSGTSGGIGELFF | TGCGCCAGCAGCCCCGGTGGGACCAGGGGTCGATCCGGGACTAGCGGGGGAATCGGGGAGCTGTTTTTT
TRBJ2-1 | TRBD1 | 19 | TRBV29-1 | NA | CSVEIKGQGRLTIYNEQFF | TGCAGCGTTGAAATTAAGGGACAGGGGCGCCTTACCATCTACAATGAGCAGTTCTTC
TRBJ1-1 | TRBD1 | 15 | TRBV27 | NA | CASSPRQGEGAEAFF | TGTGCCAGCAGTCCCCGACAGGGGGAAGGAGCTGAAGCTTTCTTT
TRBJ1-2 | NA | 13 | TRBV5-4 | NA | CASSLVRGSGYTF | TGTGCCAGCAGCTTGGTCAGGGGTAGCGGCTACACCTTC
TRBJ1-1 | TRBD1 | 17 | TRBV12-5 | NA | CASGLAPGQTGNTEAFF | TGTGCTAGTGGTTTGGCTCCGGGACAGACGGGGAACACTGAAGCTTTCTTT
TRBJ1-4 | TRBD1 | 19 | TRBV4-1 | NA | CASSQDWWDRGPICEKLFF | TGCGCCAGCAGCCAAGACTGGTGGGACAGGGGGCCGATCTGTGAAAAACTGTTTTTT